This TCR beta chain was sequenced in a study of shared clonotypes between healthy human individuals. Study conclusions and caveats: In contrast to clonotypes shared by all four donors, non-shared clonotypes had lower generation probabilities. Naive subsets typically showed greater estimated richness than memory subsets. Around 5% was the fraction of naive CD4 clonotypes found shared across four donors.

Remarks on this clone: Its cognate antigen is unknown.

Genomic DNA (from each subset) was split evenly across several immunoSEQ plates. Data came from immunoSEQ multiplex PCR; TCRdb stores just in-frame clones and leaves some out. The sample gives about a million clones, approximately 80% of which show up once; over 1.3% is in the top ten. Trimming removed 3 bases from V and 5 bases from J; junction bases left unmatched: 6. The CDR3 loop spans 16 amino acids. Germline V gene lookup returns CDR1 KGHSH and CDR2 LQKENI. The V call is TRBV18, the J call TRBJ2-3; the match to TRBD2 covers 12 bases. Specimen: memory CD4+ T cells sorted from blood. Subset reported: CD45RA-negative fraction. This TCR was sampled from a man between 18 and 29 years old in good health. The chain's CDR3 is CASSPSTSGSIDTQYF. The DNA for the CDR3 is TGTGCCAGCTCACCTTCGACTAGCGGGAGTATAGATACGCAGTATTTT. The variable domain in full, with the rest retrieved from reference TRBV18 and TRBJ2-3, is NAGVMQNPRHLVRRRGQEARLRCSPMKGHSHVYWYRQLPEEGLKFMVYLQKENIIDESGMPKERFSAEFPKEGPSILRIQQVVRGDSAAYFCASSPSTSGSIDTQYFGPGTRLTVL.